Each of the 5 T cell receptor beta chains below was sequenced from the same sample in a study of human T cells and chemical hapten exposure (dated by TCRdb to the early 2020s). The sample's time point label, decoded: pre-sensitization, week 0. In the paper's terms, the treatment or condition label means: therapeutic diphenylcyclopropenone sensitization with weekly scalp DPC. Libraries were constructed by RACE. Sequencing relied on a NextSeq 500. The raw public data were reprocessed by TCRdb itself: fastp quality trimming at Q25, MiXCR clonotype calling, in-frame beta chains only. Rows are unified per CDR3 protein, each entry keeping the most common DNA and genes. The sample profile shows tens of thousands of distinct CDR3 sequences; roughly a tenth of them were found once. The top ten clonotypes cover approximately 5.9% of the sample. The sequenced sample was whole blood, obtained in connection with sensitization to the hapten diphenylcyclopropenone (DPC). The receptors originated from a man aged 25 to 40 with alopecia areata. Some clones in this sample may be carry-over from other donors' samples.

This clonotype was picked up many times. The chain couples TRBV20-1 to TRBJ2-1; tentative D call: TRBD2 (6 bases). CDR1 and CDR2 (germline): DFQATT, SNEGSKA (reference sequence). This CDR3 is built from 15 residues. With 5 bases removed from V and 2 bases from J, the gap between germline ends came to 16 bases. The DNA for the CDR3 is TGCAGTGCTCTGCCATCGGAGGGGACCTACAATGAGCAGTTCTTC. Translated, it gives CSALPSEGTYNEQFF.

This clonotype was observed at least ten times. The gene calls are TRBV6-2 or TRBV6-3 and TRBJ1-2; unclear D gene. Trimming cost V 5 bases and J 4 bases, with 17 bases left between them. Germline values: CDR1 MNHEY, CDR2 SVGEGT. The CDR3 is 15 residues long. The CDR3 region has the DNA TGTGCCAGCAGTAGACTAGAGCTGCGAGCCTATGGCTACACCTTC. It codes for CASSRLELRAYGYTF.

In its sample, this clonotype was seen many times. V and J are TRBV6-1 and TRBJ1-1, with TRBD1 matching 7 bases. CDR1 MNHNS and CDR2 SASEGT come from the germline V gene. This CDR3 has 17 amino acids. J gave up 4 bases and V 2 bases, and 13 bases lay outside the gene matches. DNA for the CDR3: TGTGCCAGCAGTGAATTCAGGGGGGAGGCGGCGGCCACTGAAGCTTTCTTT. Its translation: CASSEFRGEAAATEAFF.

The CDR3 DNA is TGCAGCGTTGTTTCGGGAAACTACGAGCAGTACTTC. Its protein is CSVVSGNYEQYF. The rearrangement links TRBV29-1 to TRBJ2-7; tentatively, D is TRBD2 (5 bases). The CDR3 sequence is 12 residues long. V was pared by 4 bases and J by 3 bases, with 10 bases between. Germline V gives CDR1 SQVTM, CDR2 ANQGSEA.

This clonotype occurred many times. The rearrangement links TRBV6-5 to TRBJ1-2; 7 nucleotides line up with TRBD1. Germline CDR1 is MNHEY and CDR2 is SVGAGI. This CDR3 is built from 16 residues. Losses at the gene ends were 5 bases for V and 3 bases for J; bases not matched to a gene: 12. CDR3: CASSGDSGLTDYGYTF. In nucleotides, the CDR3 is TGTGCCAGCAGTGGGGACAGTGGGTTAACTGACTATGGCTACACCTTC.